One sample yielded the 19 T cell receptor beta chains listed below, sequenced in a study of blood T cell repertoires in COVID-19. TCRdb's copy holds only in-frame clones and misses some; the assay was immunoSEQ multiplex PCR. The table shows 180,000 or so clones, with around 89% occurring only once. The sequenced sample was peripheral blood. The receptors were gathered from a middle-aged man with acute or convalescent COVID-19.

The chain joins TRBV5-1 to TRBJ2-1, with 9 bases identical to TRBD2. The germline gives CDR1 SGHRS, CDR2 YFSETQ. This CDR3 has 14 amino acids. V shed 3 bases, J shed 8 bases, and the junction held 6 bases outside the gene matches. CDR3 region: CASSYLAGRDEQFF. CDR3 DNA: TGCGCCAGCAGCTACCTAGCGGGGCGGGATGAGCAGTTCTTC.

This sequence joins TRBV15 and TRBJ2-5; 11 bases agree with TRBD2. This CDR3 has 19 residues. Germline CDR1 LNHNV, CDR2 YYDKDF (reference sequence). V shed 3 bases and J 0 bases; nucleotides not matched to a gene: 12. The CDR3 reads CATSRGLAVKDGNQETQYF. CDR3 nucleotide sequence: TGTGCCACCAGCAGGGGACTAGCGGTTAAGGACGGCAACCAAGAGACCCAGTACTTC.

The J gene is TRBJ1-1, the V gene TRBV5-1; 10 bases fit TRBD1. J gave up 4 bases and V 3 bases, and 6 bases lay outside the gene matches. The V gene's germline CDR1 is SGHRS and CDR2 YFSETQ. This CDR3 has 15 amino acids. The CDR3 is CASSYTTGGTTEAFF. CDR3 in DNA: TGCGCCAGCAGCTACACGACAGGGGGCACCACTGAAGCTTTCTTT.

In this sample, this clone turned up once. This chain joins TRBV7-2 and TRBJ2-5; 11 bases map to TRBD2. The CDR3 contains 16 residues. Germline lookup yields CDR1 SGHTA and CDR2 FQGNSA. V was clipped by 0 bases and J by 2 bases; unmatched bases: 2. The CDR3 nucleotides read TGTGCCAGCAGCTTAGCGGCTAGCGGGGGGCAAGAGACCCAGTACTTC. This gives the protein CASSLAASGGQETQYF. The whole variable domain, remainder taken from reference TRBV7-2 and TRBJ2-5, is GAGVSQSPSNKVTEKGKDVELRCDPISGHTALYWYRQSLGQGLEFLIYFQGNSAPDKSGLPSDRFSAERTGGSVSTLTIQRTQQEDSAVYLCASSLAASGGQETQYFGPGTRLLVL.

The chain is built from TRBV25-1 and TRBJ1-2; the match to TRBD1 covers 10 bases. The junction had 6 bases not matched to a gene; V was cut back by 6 bases and J by 5 bases. The germline CDR1 and CDR2 sequences are MGHDK and SYGVNS. The CDR3 totals 14 residues. CDR3 DNA sequence: TGTGCCAGCAGAGAGGGACAGGGGTATTATGGCTACACCTTC. Translated, it gives CASREGQGYYGYTF.

The V and J genes are TRBV18 and TRBJ2-5; 9 bases are a match to TRBD2. CDR1 is KGHSH, CDR2 LQKENI, per germline. The CDR3 spans 16 residues. V gave up 0 bases and J gave up 3 bases; unmatched junction bases: 5. DNA for the CDR3: TGTGCCAGCTCACCACCGCGGCTAGCGGGGAAAGAGACCCAGTACTTC. Translated: CASSPPRLAGKETQYF.

This clone was picked up one time. The CDR3 sequence is CASSLRTSQGAEAFF. Here the CDR3 DNA reads TGCGCCAGCAGCTTAAGGACCTCCCAGGGCGCTGAAGCTTTCTTT. The gene calls are TRBV5-1 and TRBJ1-1, with D possibly being TRBD1 (5 bases). Trimming removed 2 bases from V and 6 bases from J, with 17 bases in between. The CDR3 runs 15 residues. Looked up from germline, CDR1 is SGHRS and CDR2 is YFSETQ.

The gene calls are TRBV7-8 and TRBJ1-5; no clear D gene. This CDR3 has 21 amino acids. Germline CDR1 is SGHVS and CDR2 is FQNEAQ. V lost 2 bases and J lost 0, with 26 bases in between. The CDR3 here is CASSLIPRSGLFNYSNQPQHF. The CDR3 DNA is TGTGCCAGCAGCTTAATCCCAAGGTCGGGTCTCTTCAATTATAGCAATCAGCCCCAGCATTTT.

This clone was recorded only once. The chain couples TRBV15 to TRBJ2-3; TRBD2 is a possible D gene (6 bases). With 3 bases removed from V and 2 bases from J, the gap between germline ends came to 15 bases. The length of the CDR3 is 16 residues. CDR1 is LNHNV and CDR2 is YYDKDF in the germline V gene (reference sequence). CDR3 loop: CATSRASAPNTDTQYF. In nucleotides, the CDR3 is TGTGCCACCAGCAGGGCTAGCGCCCCCAACACAGATACGCAGTATTTT.

This rearrangement joins TRBV7-9 to TRBJ2-1, with TRBD1 matching over 7 bases. This CDR3 region has 12 residues. V lost 6 bases and J lost 9; bases outside the gene matches: 5. Germline V gene sequence: CDR1 SEHNR, CDR2 FQNEAQ (reference sequence). The chain's CDR3 is CASRQDRAEQFF. In DNA form, the CDR3 reads TGTGCCAGCAGGCAAGACAGGGCTGAGCAGTTCTTC.

Of note for this clone: A junction end diverges from the germline sequence, so it may reflect a read error. The rearrangement uses TRBV5-1 and TRBJ2-1, with TRBD2 matching over 7 bases. Germline assignment: CDR1 SGHRS and CDR2 YFSETQ. This CDR3 is built from 17 residues. The CDR3 DNA reads as TGCGCCAGCAGCTTAAGATCGCGGGAGCTATCCTCCAATGAGCAGTTCTTC. Its protein is CASSLRSRELSSNEQFF.

The DNA for the CDR3 is TGTGCCAGTAGTATTGCCGGACTCTCTGGAAACACCATATATTTT. Encoded protein: CASSIAGLSGNTIYF. This chain uses TRBV19 with TRBJ1-3; D uncertain. Germline V gene data show CDR1 as LNHDA and CDR2 as SQIVND (reference sequence). The V and J ends lost 3 bases and 0 bases respectively, with 9 bases between them. The CDR3 runs 15 residues.

The V call is TRBV4-1, the J call TRBJ2-5, with TRBD2 matching 13 bases. The length of the CDR3 is 18 residues. V lost 0 bases, J lost 0 bases, and 4 bases stayed unmatched. Germline CDR1 MGHRA, CDR2 YSYEKL. CDR3 nucleotide sequence: TGCGCCAGCAGCCAAGAATGGGGGACTAGCGGGAACCAAGAGACCCAGTACTTC. It is translated as CASSQEWGTSGNQETQYF.

In nucleotides, the CDR3 is TGTGCCAGCAGCTCCCTAGCGGGGCAATATAACACCGGGGAGCTGTTTTTT. This sequence encodes CASSSLAGQYNTGELFF. The J gene is TRBJ2-2, the V gene TRBV7-3; TRBD2 matches at 9 bases. The V and J ends lost 4 bases and 2 bases, in that order; junction bases with no gene match: 8. The CDR3 totals 17 residues. Per germline, CDR1 SGHTA and CDR2 FQGTGA.

The V call is TRBV4-3, the J call TRBJ1-5; 10 nucleotides align to TRBD1. The CDR3 sequence is 14 residues long. The V segment lost 3 bases and the J segment 7 bases; nucleotides outside the gene matches: 3. Per germline, CDR1 LGHNA and CDR2 YSLEER. In nucleotides, the CDR3 is TGCGCCAGCAGCCAGGGGACAGGGGACCAGCCCCAGCATTTT. Amino acid sequence: CASSQGTGDQPQHF.

In its sample, this clone was seen a few times. The chain combines TRBV4-1 with TRBJ1-4, with D tentatively TRBD1 (5 bases). V lost 4 bases, J lost 14 bases, and 14 bases lay in between. CDR3 length equals 12 residues. Germline assignment: CDR1 MGHRA and CDR2 YSYEKL. The CDR3 here is CASSPGGGDLFF. The CDR3 DNA reads as TGCGCCAGCAGCCCCGGCGGAGGGGATCTGTTTTTT.

A word on this clone: Distinct nucleotide sequences in the sample also encode this CDR3. V gene TRBV6-6 combines with J gene TRBJ1-1; D gene ambiguous. V was clipped by 2 bases and J by 1 base, with 5 bases between them. CDR3 length equals 13 residues. CDR1 is MNHNY, CDR2 SVGAGI, per germline (reference sequence). The CDR3 bases are TGTGCCAGCAGTTACCCACAGAACACTGAAGCTTTCTTT. Translation gives CASSYPQNTEAFF.

The CDR3 loop reads CASSAQGNARDEQFF. Here the CDR3 DNA reads TGTGCCAGCAGTGCACAGGGCAACGCGCGGGATGAGCAGTTCTTC. The V gene is TRBV28, the J gene TRBJ2-1, with a tentative D call TRBD1 (6 bases). V dropped 5 bases and J dropped 8 bases, with 19 bases sitting between them. Germline values: CDR1 MDHEN, CDR2 SYDVKM. There are 15 residues in the CDR3.

The chain has TRBV28 and TRBJ1-4, with TRBD1 as a possible D gene (5 bases). Germline CDR1 reads MDHEN; CDR2 reads SYDVKM. Trimming took 5 bases from V and 8 from J, leaving 12 bases between them. The CDR3 runs to 13 residues. The CDR3 loop reads CASSQATVEKLFF. For the CDR3, the DNA is TGTGCCAGCAGTCAAGCGACAGTAGAAAAACTGTTTTTT.